These 19 T cell receptor beta chains originate from one sample sequenced in a study of blood T cell repertoires in COVID-19. Here immunoSEQ multiplex PCR was the method, and the copy in TCRdb shows in-frame clones only, minus some. The sample records 150,000 to 200,000 clones, less than 85% being singletons. The specimen was PBMCs or T cells enriched from blood (not recorded which). All receptors derive from a man aged 55-75 years who had recovered from COVID-19.

The chain carries TRBV3-1 (or the pseudogene TRBV3-2) and TRBJ2-3, with 9 positions matching TRBD2. This CDR3 comprises 14 residues. With 5 bases clipped from V and 4 bases from J, the junction kept 4 bases outside the gene matches. The germline gives CDR1 LGHDT, CDR2 YNNKEL (reference sequence). The CDR3 spells CASSASGRSDTQYF. CDR3 DNA: TGTGCCAGCAGCGCGAGCGGGAGGTCAGATACGCAGTATTTT.

The chain couples TRBV4-2 to TRBJ2-2; weak D call: TRBD2 (6 bases). CDR1 and CDR2 (germline): LGHNA, YNFKEQ. Trimming pared 4 bases from V and 4 bases from J, leaving 22 bases between. The CDR3 is 18 residues long. CDR3: CASSPWPEGAGGTGELFF. The CDR3 DNA is TGTGCCAGCAGCCCTTGGCCTGAGGGAGCCGGGGGCACCGGGGAGCTGTTTTTT.

The chain recombines TRBV2 with TRBJ2-2; D not certain. This CDR3 contains 14 residues. Between the trimmed V and J ends, which lost 6 bases and 7 bases, there was a span of 15 bases. Germline-derived CDR1 and CDR2 are SNHLY and FYNNEI. Written as DNA, the CDR3 is TGTGCCAGCAGCGTCCGTTCTAGAGGCGGGGAGCTGTTTTTT. Translation: CASSVRSRGGELFF.

The V call is TRBV13, the J call TRBJ2-1, with 7 positions matching TRBD2. Germline lookup yields CDR1 PRHDT and CDR2 FYEKMQ (reference sequence). V dropped 7 bases and J dropped 2; count of bases not matched to a gene: 8. This CDR3 is 15 amino acids long. The CDR3 coding sequence is TGTGCCAGCAAAATGTCGGGAGGAGCCTACAATGAGCAGTTCTTC. It is translated as CASKMSGGAYNEQFF.

CDR3: CASSQYNEQFF. CDR3 sequence (DNA): TGCGCCAGCAGCCAATACAATGAGCAGTTCTTC. The rearrangement joins TRBV5-1 to TRBJ2-1, with D unresolved. CDR1 is SGHRS, CDR2 YFSETQ, per germline. V was shortened by 4 bases and J by 4 bases, with 3 bases between the two germline ends. This CDR3 contains 11 residues.

The rearrangement links TRBV30 to TRBJ1-5, with D hard to call. V was cut by 3 bases and J by 5 bases, with 14 bases left in between. CDR3 length: 14 residues. Looked up from germline, CDR1 is GTSNPN and CDR2 is SVGIG (reference sequence). For the CDR3, the DNA is TGTGCCTGGAGCGGCGGAGGGTTCGATCAGCCCCAGCATTTT. This sequence encodes CAWSGGGFDQPQHF. Supplemented by reference TRBV30 and TRBJ1-5, the full variable domain reads SQTIHQWPATLVQPVGSPLSLECTVEGTSNPNLYWYRQAAGRGLQLLFYSVGIGQISSEVPQNLSASRPQDRQFILSSKKLLLSDSGFYLCAWSGGGFDQPQHFGDGTRLSIL.

The count of this clone is one. This sequence joins TRBV19 and TRBJ2-2, with TRBD1 matching over 8 bases. The V segment lost 2 bases and the J segment 1 base; nucleotides outside the gene matches: 6. Germline V gene data show CDR1 as LNHDA and CDR2 as SQIVND (reference sequence). This CDR3 region has 17 residues. The CDR3 reads CASSITRGLLNTGELFF. In DNA, the CDR3 is TGTGCCAGTAGTATAACCAGGGGGCTTCTGAACACCGGGGAGCTGTTTTTT.

The genes are TRBV6-5 and TRBJ1-5; D might be TRBD1 (6 bases). V lost 7 bases and J lost 4, with 14 bases in between. The CDR3 is made up of 14 amino acids. Germline CDR1 MNHEY, CDR2 SVGAGI. This CDR3 is CASIKQGRNQPQHF. CDR3 coding DNA: TGTGCCAGCATAAAACAGGGAAGGAATCAGCCCCAGCATTTT.

The chain recombines TRBV28 with TRBJ1-5; 11 bases agree with TRBD1. With V trimmed by 3 bases and J by 6 bases, 1 base remained unmatched. Germline-derived CDR1 and CDR2 are MDHEN and SYDVKM. There are 14 residues in the CDR3. CDR3 protein: CASSLDRGPQPQHF. Written as DNA, the CDR3 is TGTGCCAGCAGTTTGGACAGGGGGCCTCAGCCCCAGCATTTT.

The CDR3 sequence is CASSSSNSPLHF. As DNA, the CDR3 is TGTGCCAGCAGTTCCTCGAATTCACCCCTCCACTTT. The rearrangement uses TRBV27 and TRBJ1-6; D unresolved. With 4 bases removed from V and 7 bases from J, the gap between germline ends came to 5 bases. CDR1 and CDR2 (germline): MNHEY, SMNVEV (reference sequence). The CDR3 is 12 residues long.

This chain's CDR3 is CASSPPRSNEKLFF. The CDR3 DNA reads TGTGCCAGCAGTCCCCCCCGGTCTAATGAAAAACTGTTTTTT. This chain uses TRBV28 with TRBJ1-4, with no clear D. V shed 5 bases and J shed 3 bases, with 10 bases lying between them. Germline CDR1 MDHEN, CDR2 SYDVKM. This CDR3 comprises 14 residues.

J is TRBJ2-3 and V is TRBV5-4; D gene ambiguous. CDR3 size: 12 residues. V dropped 3 bases and J dropped 4 bases, with 6 bases sitting between them. CDR1 SGHNT and CDR2 YYREEE come from the germline V gene (reference sequence). CDR3 DNA sequence: TGTGCCAGCAGCTCCCAGGCAGATACGCAGTATTTT. Translating gives CASSSQADTQYF. The whole variable domain, filled in from reference TRBV5-4 and TRBJ2-3, reads ETGVTQSPTHLIKTRGQQVTLRCSSQSGHNTVSWYQQALGQGPQFIFQYYREEENGRGNFPPRFSGLQFPNYSSELNVNALELDDSALYLCASSSQADTQYFGPGTRLTVL.

The V call is TRBV5-1, the J call TRBJ2-3; possible D gene TRBD2, 6 bases. V lost 4 bases and J lost 2, with 8 bases in between. Per the germline V gene, CDR1 is SGHRS and CDR2 is YFSETQ. CDR3 size: 13 residues. This CDR3 is CASSREDTDTQYF. In DNA form, the CDR3 reads TGCGCCAGCAGCAGGGAGGACACAGATACGCAGTATTTT.

The chain carries TRBV3-1 (or the pseudogene TRBV3-2) and TRBJ1-2; weak D call: TRBD1 (6 bases). This CDR3 spans 17 amino acids. Deletions cut 0 bases from V and 5 bases from J, with 19 bases between. CDR1 is LGHDT, CDR2 YNNKEL, per germline (reference sequence). This chain's CDR3 is CASSQEGTGTPLYGYTF. The DNA for the CDR3 is TGTGCCAGCAGCCAAGAGGGTACCGGGACACCTCTTTATGGCTACACCTTC.

The chain recombines TRBV4-2 with TRBJ2-7; possibly TRBD2 for D (6 bases). The CDR3 runs 15 residues. V lost 4 bases, J lost 3 bases, and 16 bases lay in between. Germline lookup yields CDR1 LGHNA and CDR2 YNFKEQ. CDR3 DNA: TGTGCCAGCAGCCCAGCTCGAGGGACTTTCTACGAGCAGTACTTC. Its translation: CASSPARGTFYEQYF.

The CDR3 coding sequence is TGTGCCAGCAGCCAAGATCGGAGGACTAGCGGAAAGCAGTACTTC. Residues: CASSQDRRTSGKQYF. The V gene is TRBV3-1 (or the pseudogene TRBV3-2), the J gene TRBJ2-7, with TRBD2 matching over 10 bases. The CDR3 extends over 15 amino acids. V shed 0 bases and J 8 bases; nucleotides not matched to a gene: 7. Germline V lookup: CDR1 LGHDT, CDR2 YNNKEL (reference sequence).

The V gene is TRBV5-3, the J gene TRBJ2-7; D is unresolved. TRBV5-3 is annotated as an ORF whose role is uncertain. V was shortened by 2 bases and J by 2 bases, with 8 bases between the two germline ends. There are 13 residues in the CDR3. The CDR3 region has the DNA TGTGCCAGAAGCTTTGGCCCAACCTACGAGCAGTACTTC. Its translation is CARSFGPTYEQYF.

The V gene is TRBV6-5, the J gene TRBJ1-5; maybe TRBD1 (6 bases). This CDR3 contains 13 residues. Per the germline V gene, CDR1 is MNHEY and CDR2 is SVGAGI. V lost 6 bases and J 4 bases, leaving 10 bases between the germline ends. Written as DNA, the CDR3 is TGTGCCAGCAGACGGACAGTGAATCAGCCCCAGCATTTT. Translating it yields CASRRTVNQPQHF.

The table lists this clone with a count of one. This chain connects TRBV10-3 to TRBJ2-1, with 7 nucleotides matching TRBD2. Germline V CDR1 and CDR2: ENHRY, SYGVKD. Trimming removed 0 bases from V and 5 bases from J; junction bases left unmatched: 10. This CDR3 comprises 17 residues. The CDR3 region has the DNA TGTGCCATCAGTGAGTCGTCTGGGGGGAGGGCTGACAATGAGCAGTTCTTC. It codes for CAISESSGGRADNEQFF.